Presented here are 27 T cell receptor beta chains from one specimen sequenced in a study of T-cell memory formation after mild COVID-19. MiXCR, run by TCRdb on the 5' RACE reads, gives a single entry per CDR3 protein. Seen here are under 350,000 distinct CDR3 sequences, around 15% observed once, and the top ten hold roughly 20%. Sequencing was done on a sample of PBMCs or a T cell subset sorted from them (not recorded which). The receptors come from a man younger than 35 who had mild COVID-19 (a few samples of this study predate the infection). Cell type and time point are not known.

This clonotype was seen more than once but under ten times. One junction end disagrees with the germline gene, perhaps due to a read error. The V gene is TRBV7-7, the J gene TRBJ2-2; tentative D call: TRBD1 (5 bases). The CDR3 is 14 residues long. CDR1 SSHAT and CDR2 FNYEAQ come from the germline V gene (reference sequence). The CDR3 is CASSLGVDTGELFF. As DNA, the CDR3 is TGTGCTAGCAGCCTAGGGGTGGACACCGGGGAGCTGTTTTTT.

This clonotype was observed a few times. This chain uses TRBV20-1 with TRBJ2-2; 10 nucleotides align to TRBD1. V shed 6 bases and J 4 bases; nucleotides not matched to a gene: 8. In germline, CDR1 is DFQATT, CDR2 SNEGSKA (reference sequence). This CDR3 region has 15 residues. The CDR3 DNA follows: TGCAGTGCCTTACGACAGGGGGCATCCACCGGGGAGCTGTTTTTT. Amino acids: CSALRQGASTGELFF.

The chain is built from TRBV4-3 and TRBJ1-2, with 9 bases fitting TRBD1. With 4 bases clipped from V and 8 bases from J, the junction kept 8 bases outside the gene matches. CDR3 length: 14 amino acids. In germline, CDR1 is LGHNA, CDR2 YSLEER. The CDR3 loop is CASSRGDRAGGYTF. Written as DNA, the CDR3 is TGCGCCAGCAGCCGGGGGGACAGGGCTGGAGGCTACACCTTC.

The chain employs TRBV4-3 and TRBJ2-2; no reliable D call. CDR3 length: 15 amino acids. Germline-derived CDR1 and CDR2 are LGHNA and YSLEER. Trimming shortened V by 0 bases and J by 8 bases, and 13 bases separated the two germline ends. CDR3 sequence reads: CASSQDVGGFGELFF. The CDR3 DNA is TGCGCCAGCAGCCAAGATGTAGGCGGTTTTGGGGAGCTGTTTTTT.

The chain recombines TRBV5-1 with TRBJ1-2; no firm D call. The germline V gene has CDR1 SGHRS and CDR2 YFSETQ. The V and J ends lost 3 bases and 7 bases respectively, with 16 bases between them. The CDR3 loop spans 14 amino acids. In nucleotides, the CDR3 is TGCGCCAGCAGCTCGGGTATCGGTTTGGGTGGCTACACCTTC. It encodes CASSSGIGLGGYTF. Based on the CDR3 plus reference TRBV5-1 and TRBJ1-2, the full variable domain is KAGVTQTPRYLIKTRGQQVTLSCSPISGHRSVSWYQQTPGQGLQFLFEYFSETQRNKGNFPGRFSGRQFSNSRSEMNVSTLELGDSALYLCASSSGIGLGGYTFGSGTRLTVV.

This clonotype was seen only a few times. J is TRBJ1-6 and V is TRBV7-2; weak D call: TRBD1 (5 bases). Germline loops: CDR1 SGHTA, CDR2 FQGNSA. V was pared by 5 bases and J by 5 bases, with 10 bases between. The CDR3 covers 14 residues. The CDR3 nucleotides read TGTGCCAGCAGCCGGGACCTTCATAATTCACCCCTCCACTTT. This codes for CASSRDLHNSPLHF.

The J gene is TRBJ1-1, the V gene TRBV6-5; weak D call: TRBD1 (5 bases). The CDR3 runs 15 residues. From germline, CDR1 is MNHEY and CDR2 SVGAGI. Trimming stripped 5 bases from V and 1 base from J, with 14 bases between. The chain's CDR3 is CASSQSDTGNTEAFF. The CDR3 region has the DNA TGTGCCAGCAGTCAAAGCGACACAGGGAACACTGAAGCTTTCTTT.

This clonotype has at least ten counts. The chain links TRBV19 to TRBJ1-1; 9 bases align to TRBD1. The J segment lost 7 bases and the V segment lost 7 bases, leaving 22 bases of the junction unmatched. There are 18 residues in the CDR3. The V gene's germline CDR1 is LNHDA and CDR2 SQIVND (reference sequence). CDR3 nucleotides: TGTGCCAGTATGGAGGACAGGGGCCGGCAGGGGAGGGAGGGTGAAGCTTTCTTT. Translating it yields CASMEDRGRQGREGEAFF.

The count of this clonotype is one. The chain links TRBV18 to TRBJ1-1; D gene ambiguous. The CDR3 extends over 15 amino acids. Trimming cost V 4 bases and J 4 bases, with 16 bases left between them. Germline V gene sequence: CDR1 KGHSH, CDR2 LQKENI. DNA of the CDR3: TGTGCCAGCTCACTATCGGGTTTAACGGGCACTGAAGCTTTCTTT. Its protein product is CASSLSGLTGTEAFF.

The genes are TRBV28 and TRBJ2-7; D remains ambiguous. The V gene lost 6 bases and the J gene lost 5 bases, with 14 bases spanning the gap. CDR3 length equals 13 residues. Germline values: CDR1 MDHEN, CDR2 SYDVKM. The CDR3 is CASSLRGGDEQYV. The CDR3 DNA follows: TGTGCCAGCAGCCTCCGTGGTGGCGACGAGCAGTACGTC.

This clonotype was seen many times. V and J are TRBV3-2 and TRBJ2-7; TRBD1 is the table's D call, not checked against the DNA. TRBV3-2 is recorded as a pseudogene. CDR3 length: 14 amino acids. CDR3 in DNA: TGTGCCAGCAGCCAAGAGACAGGGGGCTACGAGCAGTACGTC. Translation gives CASSQETGGYEQYV.

This sequence joins TRBV6-5 and TRBJ1-1, with 9 bases that match TRBD1. V shed 6 bases, J shed 5 bases, and the junction held 7 bases outside the gene matches. This CDR3 comprises 14 residues. CDR1 MNHEY and CDR2 SVGAGI come from the germline V gene. CDR3 protein: CASRTQGARTEAFF. CDR3 bases: TGTGCCAGCAGGACACAGGGGGCTCGGACTGAAGCTTTCTTT.

The chain joins TRBV5-5 to TRBJ2-7; no firm D call. The CDR3 has 12 residues. Trimming left V 0 bases short and J 6 bases short, with 7 bases between. Germline-derived CDR1 and CDR2 are SGHKS and YYEKEE (reference sequence). CDR3 sequence reads: CASSLDRGEQYF. CDR3 nucleotides: TGTGCCAGCAGCTTGGATCGTGGCGAGCAGTACTTC.

In this sample, this clonotype turned up many times. The V and J genes are TRBV7-9 and TRBJ1-5; D not certain. The germline V and J ends were trimmed by 4 bases and 3 bases, with 4 bases remaining between them. The CDR3 length is 12 residues. CDR1 SEHNR and CDR2 FQNEAQ come from the germline V gene (reference sequence). The CDR3 nucleotides are TGTGCCAGCAGCTCTTACAATCAGCCCCAGCATTTT. The encoded protein is CASSSYNQPQHF.

In its sample, this clonotype was seen a few times. This chain connects TRBV27 to TRBJ2-2; a possible D gene is TRBD1 (5 bases). The CDR3 length is 15 residues. The ends were cut back, 8 bases at V and 0 bases at J, with 13 bases in the middle. Germline V CDR1 and CDR2: MNHEY, SMNVEV (reference sequence). CDR3 sequence (DNA): TGTGCCAGCTCATACAGGCCCGCGAACACCGGGGAGCTGTTTTTT. The encoded protein is CASSYRPANTGELFF.

This clonotype showed up just a few times. CDR3 residues: CASSRNEGTLETQYF. Here the CDR3 DNA reads TGTGCCAGCAGCCGCAACGAGGGGACTTTAGAGACCCAGTACTTC. This chain joins TRBV4-2 and TRBJ2-5; TRBD2 might be the D (6 bases). There are 15 residues in the CDR3. V was trimmed by 4 bases and J by 4 bases, leaving 16 bases between them. Looked up from germline, CDR1 is LGHNA and CDR2 is YNFKEQ.

This clonotype was seen a handful of times. The V call is TRBV12-3 or TRBV12-4, the J call TRBJ1-1, with unresolved D. CDR3 length: 13 amino acids. The ends were cut back, 5 bases at V and 1 base at J, with 8 bases in the middle. The CDR3 region is CASSAQENTEAFF. For the CDR3, the DNA is TGTGCCAGCAGTGCGCAGGAGAACACTGAAGCTTTCTTT.

The V gene is TRBV4-3, the J gene TRBJ2-3; TRBD2 is a possible D gene (5 bases). Trimming cost V 1 base and J 8 bases, with 13 bases left between them. There are 14 residues in the CDR3. CDR1 LGHNA and CDR2 YSLEER come from the germline V gene. CDR3 loop: CASSQASLGGTQYF. The CDR3 region has the DNA TGCGCCAGCAGCCAAGCTAGCCTCGGAGGTACGCAGTATTTT.

The chain employs TRBV15 and TRBJ2-1, with D unresolved. This CDR3 is 15 amino acids long. Trimming left V 0 bases short and J 9 bases short, with 15 bases between. Germline V lookup: CDR1 LNHNV, CDR2 YYDKDF (reference sequence). The CDR3 loop reads CATSRDLGPMGEQFF. The CDR3 region has the DNA TGTGCCACCAGCAGAGACCTAGGCCCAATGGGTGAGCAGTTCTTC.

This clonotype appeared a few times. The V and J genes are TRBV20-1 and TRBJ2-3; 11 bases map to TRBD2. This CDR3 has 14 residues. V lost 6 bases to trimming and J lost 4 bases; unmatched junction nucleotides: 6. Per the germline V gene, CDR1 is DFQATT and CDR2 is SNEGSKA (reference sequence). CDR3 nucleotides: TGCAGTGCGTACTCTAGCGGGGGGCCAGATACGCAGTATTTT. Its translation: CSAYSSGGPDTQYF.

This chain joins TRBV29-1 and TRBJ1-2; 7 bases are shared with TRBD1. The CDR3 covers 11 residues. Germline V lookup: CDR1 SQVTM, CDR2 ANQGSEA. V shed 7 bases and J 5 bases; nucleotides not matched to a gene: 4. CDR3 nucleotides: TGCAGCGCGGGACAGTCGTATGGCTACACCTTC. This encodes CSAGQSYGYTF.

The rearrangement joins TRBV12-3 or TRBV12-4 to TRBJ1-2; D ambiguous. V was cut by 5 bases and J by 0 bases, with 10 bases left in between. The CDR3 is 14 amino acids. The CDR3 protein is CASSDVGPNYGYTF. CDR3 DNA sequence: TGTGCCAGCAGTGACGTAGGGCCTAACTATGGCTACACCTTC.

This clonotype was seen a few times. This sequence joins TRBV20-1 and TRBJ2-5, with D hard to call. The ends were cut back, 4 bases at V and 3 bases at J, with 6 bases in the middle. CDR3 length equals 11 residues. Germline-derived CDR1 and CDR2 are DFQATT and SNEGSKA (reference sequence). CDR3 loop: CSAKIEETQYF. DNA for the CDR3: TGCAGTGCTAAGATCGAAGAGACCCAGTACTTC.

The V and J genes are TRBV6-2 or TRBV6-3 and TRBJ1-1, with D perhaps TRBD1 (5 bases). In germline, CDR1 is MNHEY, CDR2 SVGEGT. This CDR3 has 17 residues. Deletions cut 6 bases from V and 0 bases from J, with 20 bases between. The CDR3 region has the DNA TGTGCCAGCAGGCACTCCCGGGGACGAGTTTTGAACACTGAAGCTTTCTTT. This translates into CASRHSRGRVLNTEAFF.

This clonotype was counted only a few times. The chain couples TRBV5-1 to TRBJ2-5; TRBD2 aligns across 10 bases. Per the germline V gene, CDR1 is SGHRS and CDR2 is YFSETQ. The ends lost 0 bases at V and 3 bases at J; junction bases unmatched: 11. The CDR3 contains 18 residues. The CDR3 here is CASSLALAGGTSKETQYF. Here the CDR3 DNA reads TGCGCCAGCAGCTTGGCTTTAGCGGGGGGAACCTCGAAAGAGACCCAGTACTTC.

This clonotype appeared many times. The genes are TRBV27 and TRBJ2-3; 7 bases align to TRBD2. From germline, CDR1 is MNHEY and CDR2 SMNVEV (reference sequence). V was clipped by 5 bases and J by 4 bases; unmatched bases: 3. The CDR3 is 13 residues long. CDR3 residues: CASSLTSADTQYF. DNA for the CDR3: TGTGCCAGCAGTCTCACTAGCGCAGATACGCAGTATTTT.

In its sample, this clonotype was seen many times. The chain joins TRBV20-1 to TRBJ2-7; D unresolved. Trimming left V 0 bases short and J 3 bases short, with 12 bases between. Germline CDR1 DFQATT, CDR2 SNEGSKA (reference sequence). This CDR3 has 14 amino acids. The CDR3 DNA sequence: TGCAGTGCTAGAGACCCGAAAATTGACTACGAGCAGTACTTC. Protein product: CSARDPKIDYEQYF.